These 28 T cell receptor beta chains came from one sample sequenced in a study of metastatic and nonmetastatic thyroid tumors. MiXCR reprocessed the PCR reads for TCRdb. The sample holds about 69,000 clones; 14% are singletons and the top ten take 5% to 8%. Thyroid surgery was performed in patients who had received no treatment beforehand. The sample taken for sequencing was blood. These receptors were obtained from a male donor with papillary thyroid cancer or a benign thyroid nodule (not recorded which). Some clones in this sample may be carry-over from other donors' samples.

Regarding this clone: A much larger clonotype is one base distant, so this may be a read error. The rearrangement uses TRBV5-1 and TRBJ2-5; 7 bases line up with TRBD2. The CDR3 has 14 residues. CDR1 and CDR2 (germline): SGHRS, YFSETQ. CDR3 loop: CASSLDGREENQYF. CDR3 bases: TGCGCCAGCAGCTTGGATGGGAGGGAAGAGAACCAGTACTTC.

This clone was seen at least ten times. The V gene is TRBV20-1, the J gene TRBJ1-1; 9 bases are a match to TRBD1. CDR1 is DFQATT and CDR2 is SNEGSKA in the germline V gene (reference sequence). The CDR3 has 13 residues. J lost 5 bases, V lost 6 bases, and 7 bases had no gene match. In nucleotides, the CDR3 is TGCAGTGCCCTGGGACAGGGCCTTACTGAAGCTTTCTTT. It yields the protein CSALGQGLTEAFF.

With respect to this clone: With a much larger clone just one base away, this may be a read error. Other DNA sequences within the sample encode an identical CDR3. The V and J genes are TRBV20-1 and TRBJ2-5; D is uncertain. This CDR3 spans 14 amino acids. Germline CDR1 DFQATT, CDR2 SNEGSKA (reference sequence). The CDR3 reads CSARDEGHQETQYF. The CDR3 nucleotides are TGCAGTGCTAGAGATGAAGGTCATCAAGAGACACAGTACTTC.

At least ten counts were recorded for this clone. This chain joins TRBV6-1 and TRBJ1-2, with TRBD1 matching 10 bases. This CDR3 contains 15 residues. Germline V gene data show CDR1 as MNHNS and CDR2 as SASEGT. J lost 9 bases, V lost 6 bases, and 13 bases had no gene match. CDR3 sequence reads: CASSRLVWTGGSYTF. DNA of the CDR3: TGTGCCAGCAGCCGCCTCGTTTGGACAGGGGGTAGCTACACCTTC.

The table lists this clone with many counts. The rearrangement links TRBV20-1 to TRBJ2-7; D unclear. CDR3 length: 11 residues. V lost 3 bases to trimming and J lost 2 bases, with 5 bases between them. Germline V gene data show CDR1 as DFQATT and CDR2 as SNEGSKA (reference sequence). CDR3 loop: CSASGAYEQYF. CDR3 nucleotides: TGCAGTGCTAGTGGTGCCTACGAGCAGTACTTC.

This clone was seen ten or more times. The rearrangement links TRBV19 to TRBJ1-1; no firm D call. The V end was cut by 6 bases, the J end by 4 bases, with 15 bases between. CDR1 LNHDA and CDR2 SQIVND come from the germline V gene (reference sequence). The CDR3 contains 14 residues. The CDR3 region is CASRVTEGSTEAFF. As DNA, the CDR3 is TGTGCCAGTAGGGTCACAGAGGGCAGCACTGAAGCTTTCTTT.

This clone was counted ten times or more. This chain connects TRBV27 to TRBJ2-7; 9 bases are shared with TRBD2. The V segment lost 10 bases and the J segment 5 bases; nucleotides outside the gene matches: 15. Germline values: CDR1 MNHEY, CDR2 SMNVEV (reference sequence). The CDR3 contains 15 residues. The CDR3 region is CATRPGASGAHEQYF. CDR3 sequence (DNA): TGTGCCACCCGCCCAGGGGCTAGCGGGGCACACGAGCAGTACTTC.

Of note for this clone: A much larger clone differs by one base, so this may be a read error. This chain connects TRBV4-1 to TRBJ1-2; the D gene is possibly TRBD1 (6 bases). CDR3 length: 17 residues. Germline values: CDR1 MGHRA, CDR2 YSYEKL. V was pared by 0 bases and J by 7 bases, with 21 bases between. The CDR3 sequence is CASSQEGARGRIVGYTF. The CDR3 nucleotides read TGCGCCAGCAGCCAAGAAGGGGCCAGGGGTAGGATCGTTGGCTACACCTTC.

This clone occurred many times. CDR3 bases: TGTGCCTGGACAGGACAGCAAGAGACCCAGTACTTC. As protein: CAWTGQQETQYF. This chain joins TRBV30 and TRBJ2-5, with D maybe TRBD1 (6 bases). From germline, CDR1 is GTSNPN and CDR2 SVGIG (reference sequence). The V end was cut by 4 bases, the J end by 2 bases, with 8 bases between. The CDR3 has 12 amino acids.

This clone appeared many times. V and J are TRBV19 and TRBJ2-1; D is ambiguous. In germline, CDR1 is LNHDA, CDR2 SQIVND (reference sequence). This CDR3 contains 12 residues. V was trimmed by 4 bases and J by 7 bases, leaving 8 bases between them. The CDR3, as DNA: TGTGCCAGTAGTAGAGGCAGGAATGAGCAGTTCTTC. Encoded protein: CASSRGRNEQFF. The whole variable domain, remainder taken from reference TRBV19 and TRBJ2-1, is DGGITQSPKYLFRKEGQNVTLSCEQNLNHDAMYWYRQDPGQGLRLIYYSQIVNDFQKGDIAEGYSVSREKKESFPLTVTSAQKNPTAFYLCASSRGRNEQFFGPGTRLTVL.

This clone came up many times. This rearrangement joins TRBV13 to TRBJ1-3; D call uncertain. This CDR3 is 16 amino acids long. V dropped 2 bases and J dropped 0 bases, with 11 bases sitting between them. Germline-derived CDR1 and CDR2 are PRHDT and FYEKMQ (reference sequence). In DNA form, the CDR3 reads TGTGCCAGCAGCTTATCCGGTGAGCGCTCTGGAAACACCATATATTTT. As protein: CASSLSGERSGNTIYF. The variable domain in full, completed from reference TRBV13 and TRBJ1-3, reads AAGVIQSPRHLIKEKRETATLKCYPIPRHDTVYWYQQGPGQDPQFLISFYEKMQSDKGSIPDRFSAQQFSDYHSELNMSSLELGDSALYFCASSLSGERSGNTIYFGEGSWLTVV.

The table lists this clone with many counts. The genes are TRBV11-2 and TRBJ1-1; 7 bases are shared with TRBD1. This CDR3 comprises 17 residues. Germline V lookup: CDR1 SGHAT, CDR2 FQNNGV. The junction had 13 bases not matched to a gene; V was cut back by 4 bases and J by 2 bases. CDR3 amino acids: CASSSTYRQGRNTEAFF. The CDR3 coding sequence is TGTGCCAGCAGCTCCACCTACCGACAGGGAAGAAACACTGAAGCTTTCTTT.

The chain combines TRBV7-2 with TRBJ2-5, with 8 positions matching TRBD1. Germline CDR1 and CDR2: SGHTA and FQGNSA. The CDR3 has 14 residues. After removal of 0 bases from V and 4 bases from J, the junction contained 1 base not matched to a gene. The CDR3 here is CASSLATGVETQYF. CDR3 sequence (DNA): TGTGCCAGCAGCTTAGCGACAGGGGTAGAGACCCAGTACTTC.

Points on this clone: A read error may explain this, as a much larger clone is one base away. CDR3 in DNA: TGTGCCAGCAGTGAAGAGAGGTCGCCGATCGAGCAGTATTTT. It specifies CASSEERSPIEQYF. The chain has TRBV2 and TRBJ2-3, with no clear D. The V gene's germline CDR1 is SNHLY and CDR2 FYNNEI. The V and J ends lost 1 base and 11 bases respectively, with 16 bases between them. This CDR3 contains 14 residues.

This clone was recorded at least ten times. The gene calls are TRBV7-9 and TRBJ1-1; no reliable D call. The CDR3 length is 13 residues. CDR1 SEHNR and CDR2 FQNEAQ come from the germline V gene (reference sequence). V was clipped by 5 bases and J by 7 bases, with 14 bases between them. In DNA form, the CDR3 reads TGTGCCAGCAGCCCGATTACGCCCCATGAAGCTTTCTTT. Protein sequence: CASSPITPHEAFF.

This clone has only a few counts. This chain links TRBV6-1 with TRBJ1-6, with D unresolved. Germline CDR1 is MNHNS and CDR2 is SASEGT. The CDR3 has 13 residues. Trimming left V 10 bases short and J 9 bases short, with 16 bases between. The CDR3 DNA is TGTGCCACCCGTGGCAGTGTCGTTTCACCCCTCCACTTT. Translation: CATRGSVVSPLHF.

J is TRBJ2-1 and V is TRBV6-2 or TRBV6-3; 10 bases match TRBD2. The CDR3 runs to 17 residues. V lost 2 bases and J lost 0; bases outside the gene matches: 4. CDR1 is MNHEY and CDR2 is SVGEGT in the germline V gene. CDR3 nucleotides: TGTGCCAGCAGTTACCTAGCGGGGGCCGCCTCCTACAATGAGCAGTTCTTC. This gives the protein CASSYLAGAASYNEQFF.

This clone was detected many times. The chain joins TRBV18 to TRBJ2-7; TRBD2 agrees at 7 bases. Per the germline V gene, CDR1 is KGHSH and CDR2 is LQKENI. The CDR3 is made up of 15 amino acids. With V trimmed by 3 bases and J by 2 bases, 7 bases remained unmatched. CDR3 DNA: TGTGCCAGCTCACCGACCCTAGCGGTTACCTACGAGCAGTACTTC. Residues: CASSPTLAVTYEQYF. Combining the CDR3 with reference TRBV18 and TRBJ2-7 gives the whole variable domain NAGVMQNPRHLVRRRGQEARLRCSPMKGHSHVYWYRQLPEEGLKFMVYLQKENIIDESGMPKERFSAEFPKEGPSILRIQQVVRGDSAAYFCASSPTLAVTYEQYFGPGTRLTVT.

This clone was detected ten times or more. J is TRBJ2-1 and V is TRBV12-3 or TRBV12-4; 7 bases align to TRBD2. With 3 bases clipped from V and 5 bases from J, the junction kept 10 bases outside the gene matches. This CDR3 is 16 amino acids long. CDR3 loop: CASSLGRGRANNEQFF. The CDR3 nucleotides are TGTGCCAGCAGTTTGGGTCGGGGGAGGGCCAACAATGAGCAGTTCTTC.

There are many counts of this clone. Different DNA sequences within this sample yield the same CDR3. The J gene is TRBJ2-5, the V gene TRBV4-1, with TRBD2 as a possible D gene (5 bases). The CDR3 runs to 15 residues. The germline gives CDR1 MGHRA, CDR2 YSYEKL. The germline V and J ends were trimmed by 2 bases and 1 base, with 11 bases remaining between them. DNA for the CDR3: TGCGCCAGCAGCCAAATCTGGACTTTCCAAGAGACCCAGTACTTC. This translates into CASSQIWTFQETQYF.

Ten or more counts support this clone. This rearrangement joins TRBV27 to TRBJ2-3, with 8 bases fitting TRBD2. Trimming removed 6 bases from V and 2 bases from J; junction bases left unmatched: 13. Germline V gives CDR1 MNHEY, CDR2 SMNVEV (reference sequence). The CDR3 is 17 amino acids. CDR3 coding DNA: TGTGCCAGCAGGGCCCTAGCGGGTCGGACAAACACAGATACGCAGTATTTT. Translated, it gives CASRALAGRTNTDTQYF.

Remarks on this clone: Mismatch with germline at one junction end may stem from a read error. This sequence joins TRBV6-1 and TRBJ2-4; D call uncertain. Germline-derived CDR1 and CDR2 are MNHNS and SASEGT. The CDR3 loop spans 11 amino acids. The CDR3: CASSVGQIQYF. The CDR3 DNA reads as TGTGCAAGCAGTGTAGGGCAAATTCAGTACTTC.

Worth noting for this clone: It may be a read error: a sequence one base away is much more abundant. The rearrangement joins TRBV7-2 to TRBJ1-3, with unresolved D. Trimming left V 5 bases short and J 3 bases short, with 14 bases between. The length of the CDR3 is 15 residues. In germline, CDR1 is SGHTA, CDR2 FQGNSA. CDR3 region: CASSMERTYGNTIYF. The CDR3 coding sequence is TGTGCCAGCAGCATGGAGAGAACCTATGGAAACACCATATATTTT.

Ten or more counts support this clone. The rearrangement uses TRBV6-1 and TRBJ1-5; no clear D gene. Deletions cut 9 bases from V and 0 bases from J, with 15 bases between. Germline-derived CDR1 and CDR2 are MNHNS and SASEGT. The CDR3 is 15 amino acids. The CDR3, as DNA: TGTGCCAGTAGTCGGGTTTCGGGTAGCAATCAGCCCCAGCATTTT. Protein: CASSRVSGSNQPQHF.

This clone was recorded many times. The gene calls are TRBV20-1 and TRBJ2-3, with 13 bases fitting TRBD2. J gave up 3 bases and V 3 bases, and 6 bases lay outside the gene matches. Germline CDR1 is DFQATT and CDR2 is SNEGSKA (reference sequence). The CDR3 totals 16 residues. CDR3 amino acids: CSASVGLAGVTDTQYF. The CDR3 DNA follows: TGCAGTGCTAGCGTCGGACTAGCGGGAGTGACAGATACGCAGTATTTT.

In its sample, this clone was seen many times. The chain joins TRBV12-3 or TRBV12-4 to TRBJ2-1; 10 nucleotides line up with TRBD2. V lost 6 bases to trimming and J lost 10 bases; unmatched junction nucleotides: 12. The CDR3 has 15 amino acids. CDR3 protein: CASRKAGGVSREQFF. The DNA of the CDR3 is TGTGCCAGCAGGAAAGCGGGAGGGGTGTCACGAGAGCAGTTCTTC.

This clone has a count of ten or more. The chain is built from TRBV19 and TRBJ1-1; D is unresolved. Germline CDR1 LNHDA, CDR2 SQIVND (reference sequence). The CDR3 extends over 14 amino acids. V lost 4 bases, J lost 4 bases, and 13 bases lay in between. CDR3 protein: CASSKEKRSTEAFF. The CDR3 DNA reads TGTGCCAGTAGTAAAGAAAAACGGAGCACTGAAGCTTTCTTT.

This clone was found many times. This chain uses TRBV12-3 or TRBV12-4 with TRBJ2-2; 11 bases map to TRBD1. V dropped 2 bases and J dropped 7; count of bases not matched to a gene: 6. The CDR3 totals 16 residues. The CDR3, as DNA: TGTGCCAGCAGTTTATGGGGGACAGGGGGAAACGGGGAGCTGTTTTTT. Its protein product is CASSLWGTGGNGELFF.